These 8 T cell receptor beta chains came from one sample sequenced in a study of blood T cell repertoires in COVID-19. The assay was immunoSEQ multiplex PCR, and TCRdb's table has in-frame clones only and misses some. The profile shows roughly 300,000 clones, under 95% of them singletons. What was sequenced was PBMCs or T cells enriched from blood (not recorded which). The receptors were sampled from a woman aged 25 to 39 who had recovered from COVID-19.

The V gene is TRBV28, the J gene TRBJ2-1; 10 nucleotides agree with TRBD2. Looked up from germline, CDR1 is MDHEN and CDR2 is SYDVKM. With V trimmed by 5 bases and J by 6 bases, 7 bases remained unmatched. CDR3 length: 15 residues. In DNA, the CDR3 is TGTGCCAGCAGTCACCTAGCGGGAGAGGTCAATGAGCAGTTCTTC. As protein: CASSHLAGEVNEQFF.

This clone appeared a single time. CDR3: CASSLLGDSYNSPLHF. Written as DNA, the CDR3 is TGCGCCAGCAGCTTGTTAGGAGACTCCTATAATTCACCCCTCCACTTT. The rearrangement links TRBV5-1 to TRBJ1-6; D remains ambiguous. Trimming took 1 base from V and 0 from J, leaving 8 bases between them. CDR3 length: 16 amino acids. CDR1 SGHRS and CDR2 YFSETQ come from the germline V gene.

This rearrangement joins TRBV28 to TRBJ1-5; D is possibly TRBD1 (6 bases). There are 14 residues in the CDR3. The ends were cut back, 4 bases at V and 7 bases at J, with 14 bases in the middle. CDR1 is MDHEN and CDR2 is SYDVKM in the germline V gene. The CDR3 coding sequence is TGTGCCAGCAGTTGGGGGCAGGGTAGGCAGCCCCAGCATTTT. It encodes CASSWGQGRQPQHF.

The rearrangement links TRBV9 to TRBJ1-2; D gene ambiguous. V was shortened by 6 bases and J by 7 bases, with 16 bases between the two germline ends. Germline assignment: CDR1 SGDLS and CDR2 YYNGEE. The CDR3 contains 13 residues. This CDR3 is CASTPDLPGGYTF. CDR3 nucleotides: TGTGCCAGCACCCCTGACCTACCGGGTGGCTACACCTTC.

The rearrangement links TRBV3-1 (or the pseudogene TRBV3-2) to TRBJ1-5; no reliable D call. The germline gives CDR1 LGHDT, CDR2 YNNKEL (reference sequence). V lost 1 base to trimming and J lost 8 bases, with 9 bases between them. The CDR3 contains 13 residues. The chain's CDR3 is CASSQGPPEPQHF. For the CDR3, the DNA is TGTGCCAGCAGCCAAGGGCCTCCCGAGCCCCAGCATTTT.

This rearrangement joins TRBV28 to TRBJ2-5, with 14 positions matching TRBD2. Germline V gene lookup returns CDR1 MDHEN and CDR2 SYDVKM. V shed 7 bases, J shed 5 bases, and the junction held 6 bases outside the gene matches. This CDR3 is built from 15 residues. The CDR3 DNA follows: TGTGCCAGCACCCCTCGGACTAGCGGGGGGGAGACCCAGTACTTC. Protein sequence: CASTPRTSGGETQYF.

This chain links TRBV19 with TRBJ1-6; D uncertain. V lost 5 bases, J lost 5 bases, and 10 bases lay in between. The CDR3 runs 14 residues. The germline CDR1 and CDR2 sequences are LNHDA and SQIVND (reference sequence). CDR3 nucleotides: TGTGCCAGTAGTCGGCAGGAGGATAATTCACCCCTCCACTTT. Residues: CASSRQEDNSPLHF.

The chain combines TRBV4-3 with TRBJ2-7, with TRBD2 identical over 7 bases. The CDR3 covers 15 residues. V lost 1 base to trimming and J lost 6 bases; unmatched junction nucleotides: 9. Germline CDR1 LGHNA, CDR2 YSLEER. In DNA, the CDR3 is TGCGCCAGCAGCCAAGGAAGACTAGCCCGTGGCGAGCAGTACTTC. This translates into CASSQGRLARGEQYF.